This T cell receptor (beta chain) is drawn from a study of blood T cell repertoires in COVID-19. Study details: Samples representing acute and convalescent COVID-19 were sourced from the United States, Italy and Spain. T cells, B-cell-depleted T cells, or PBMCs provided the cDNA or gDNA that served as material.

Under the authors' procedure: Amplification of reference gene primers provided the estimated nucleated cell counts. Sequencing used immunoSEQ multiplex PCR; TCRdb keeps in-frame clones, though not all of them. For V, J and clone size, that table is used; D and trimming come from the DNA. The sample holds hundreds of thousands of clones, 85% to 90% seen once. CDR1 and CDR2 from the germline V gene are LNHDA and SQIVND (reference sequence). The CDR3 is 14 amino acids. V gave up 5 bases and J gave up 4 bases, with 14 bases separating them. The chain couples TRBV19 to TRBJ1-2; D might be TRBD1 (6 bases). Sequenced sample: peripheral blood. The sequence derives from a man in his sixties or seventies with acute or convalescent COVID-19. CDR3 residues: CASSPTGDTYGYTF. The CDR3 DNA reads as TGTGCCAGTAGTCCTACCGGGGACACCTATGGCTACACCTTC.